The source of this T cell receptor beta chain is a study of a mutant IDH1 vaccine in newly diagnosed glioma. The table came from immunoSEQ multiplex PCR; TCRdb's copy has only in-frame clones and leaves some out. Of nearly 55,000 clones in the sample, 80% to 90% were seen once. This clone was seen a handful of times. Antigen unknown. Described time point: week 35, safety follow-up. Each dose delivered 300 ug of mutant IDH1 20-mer peptide subcutaneously with imiquimod. The sample was PBMCs, taken from a glioma patient whose treatment included an IDH1 peptide vaccine. The receptor was derived from a woman aged 18-29 years with glioma.

The CDR3 sequence: CASSLEREGRNEQFF. CDR3 DNA: TGTGCCAGCAGCCTAGAGCGGGAGGGCAGGAATGAGCAGTTCTTC. The V gene is TRBV5-4, the J gene TRBJ2-1; 10 bases fit TRBD2. CDR1 and CDR2 (germline): SGHNT, YYREEE (reference sequence). The trim removed 4 bases at V and 7 bases at J, leaving 8 bases unmatched. This CDR3 comprises 15 residues.